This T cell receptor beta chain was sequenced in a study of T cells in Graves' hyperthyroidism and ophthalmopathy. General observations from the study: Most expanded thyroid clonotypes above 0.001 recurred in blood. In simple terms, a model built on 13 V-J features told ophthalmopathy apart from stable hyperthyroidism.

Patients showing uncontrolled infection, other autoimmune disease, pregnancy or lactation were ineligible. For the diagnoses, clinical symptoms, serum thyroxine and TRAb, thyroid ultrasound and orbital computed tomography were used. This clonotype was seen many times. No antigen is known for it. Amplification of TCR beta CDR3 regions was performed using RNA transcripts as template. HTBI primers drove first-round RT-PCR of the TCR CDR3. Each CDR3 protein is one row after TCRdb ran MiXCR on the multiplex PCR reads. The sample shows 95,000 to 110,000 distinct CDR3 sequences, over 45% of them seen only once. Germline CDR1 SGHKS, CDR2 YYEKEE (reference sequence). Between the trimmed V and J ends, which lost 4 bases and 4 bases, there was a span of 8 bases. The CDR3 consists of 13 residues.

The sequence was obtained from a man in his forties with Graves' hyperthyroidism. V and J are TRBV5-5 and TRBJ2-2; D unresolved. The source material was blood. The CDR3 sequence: CASSPLGTGELFF. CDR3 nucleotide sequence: TGTGCCAGCAGCCCCTTGGGCACCGGGGAGCTGTTTTTT.